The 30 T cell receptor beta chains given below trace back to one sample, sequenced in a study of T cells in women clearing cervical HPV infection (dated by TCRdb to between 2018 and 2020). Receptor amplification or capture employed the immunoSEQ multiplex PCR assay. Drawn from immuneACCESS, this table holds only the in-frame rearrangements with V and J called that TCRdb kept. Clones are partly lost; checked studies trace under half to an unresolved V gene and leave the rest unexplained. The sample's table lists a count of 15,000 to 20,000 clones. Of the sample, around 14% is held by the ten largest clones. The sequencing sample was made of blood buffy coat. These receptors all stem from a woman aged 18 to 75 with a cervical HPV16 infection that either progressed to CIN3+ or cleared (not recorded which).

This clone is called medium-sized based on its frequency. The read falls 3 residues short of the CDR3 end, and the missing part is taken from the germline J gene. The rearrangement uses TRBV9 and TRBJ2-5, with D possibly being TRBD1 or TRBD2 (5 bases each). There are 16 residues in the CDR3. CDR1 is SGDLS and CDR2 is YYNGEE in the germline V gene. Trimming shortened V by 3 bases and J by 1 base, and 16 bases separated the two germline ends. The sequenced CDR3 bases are TGTGCCAGCAGCGAGGGGAGAGCAAGCCCCCAAGAGACC. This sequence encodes CASSEGRASPQET. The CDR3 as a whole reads CASSEGRASPQETQYF.

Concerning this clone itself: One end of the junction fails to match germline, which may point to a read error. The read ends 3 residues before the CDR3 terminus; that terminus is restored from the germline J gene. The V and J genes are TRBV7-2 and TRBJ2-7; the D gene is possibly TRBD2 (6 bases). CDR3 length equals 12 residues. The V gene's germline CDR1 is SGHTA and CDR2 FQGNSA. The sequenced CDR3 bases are TGTGCCAACAGCCGACCGGGGGACGAG. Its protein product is CANSRPGDE. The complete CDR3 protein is CANSRPGDEQYF. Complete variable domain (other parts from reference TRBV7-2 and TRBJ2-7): GAGVSQSPSNKVTEKGKDVELRCDPISGHTALYWYRQSLGQGLEFLIYFQGNSAPDKSGLPSDRFSAERTGGSVSTLTIQRTQQEDSAVYLCANSRPGDEQYFGPGTRLTVT.

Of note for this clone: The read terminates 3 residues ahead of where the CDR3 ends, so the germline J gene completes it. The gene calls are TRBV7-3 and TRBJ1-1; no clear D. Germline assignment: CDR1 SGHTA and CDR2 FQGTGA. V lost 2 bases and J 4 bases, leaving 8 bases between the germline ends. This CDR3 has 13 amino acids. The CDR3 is CASSLERGTEAFF. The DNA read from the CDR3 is TGTGCCAGCAGCTTAGAAAGAGGCACTGAA.

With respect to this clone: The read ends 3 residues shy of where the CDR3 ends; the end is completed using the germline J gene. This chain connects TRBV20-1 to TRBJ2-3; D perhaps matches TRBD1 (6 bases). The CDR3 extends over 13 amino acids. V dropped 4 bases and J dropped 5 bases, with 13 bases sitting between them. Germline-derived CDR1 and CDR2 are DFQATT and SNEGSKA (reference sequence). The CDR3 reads CSAMGANKDTQYF. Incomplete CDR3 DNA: TGCAGTGCTATGGGGGCAAATAAAGATACG.

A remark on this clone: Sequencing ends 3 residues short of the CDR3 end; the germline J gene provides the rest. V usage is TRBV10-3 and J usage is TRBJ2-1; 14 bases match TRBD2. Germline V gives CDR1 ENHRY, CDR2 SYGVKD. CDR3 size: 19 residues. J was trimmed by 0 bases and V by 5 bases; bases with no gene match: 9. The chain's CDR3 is CAISQGLAGGTTSYNEQFF. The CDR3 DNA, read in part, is TGTGCCATCAGTCAAGGACTAGCGGGGGGCACAACCTCCTACAATGAG.

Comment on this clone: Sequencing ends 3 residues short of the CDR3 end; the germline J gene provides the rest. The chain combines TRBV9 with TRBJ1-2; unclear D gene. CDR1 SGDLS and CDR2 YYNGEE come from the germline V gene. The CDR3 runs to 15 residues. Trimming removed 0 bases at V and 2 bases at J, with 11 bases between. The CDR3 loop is CASSVASSLNYGYTF. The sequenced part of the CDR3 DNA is TGTGCCAGCAGCGTAGCCTCCAGTTTAAACTATGGC. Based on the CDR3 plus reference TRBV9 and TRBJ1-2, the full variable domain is DSGVTQTPKHLITATGQRVTLRCSPRSGDLSVYWYQQSLDQGLQFLIQYYNGEERAKGNILERFSAQQFPDLHSELNLSSLELGDSALYFCASSVASSLNYGYTFGSGTRLTVV.

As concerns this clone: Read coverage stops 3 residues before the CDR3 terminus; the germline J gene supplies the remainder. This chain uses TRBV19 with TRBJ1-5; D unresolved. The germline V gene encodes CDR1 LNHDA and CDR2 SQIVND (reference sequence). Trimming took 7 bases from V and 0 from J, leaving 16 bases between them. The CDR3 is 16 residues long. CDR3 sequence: CASIERARYSNQPQHF. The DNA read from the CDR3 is TGTGCCAGTATCGAGCGGGCCCGTTATAGCAATCAGCCC.

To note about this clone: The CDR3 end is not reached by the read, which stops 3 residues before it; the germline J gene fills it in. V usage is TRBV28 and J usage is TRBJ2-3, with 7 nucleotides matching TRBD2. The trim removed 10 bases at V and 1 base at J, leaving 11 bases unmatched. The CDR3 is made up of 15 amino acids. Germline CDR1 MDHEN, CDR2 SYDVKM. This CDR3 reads CATVGGVFGTDTQYF. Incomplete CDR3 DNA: TGTGCCACCGTTGGGGGGGTGTTCGGCACAGATACG.

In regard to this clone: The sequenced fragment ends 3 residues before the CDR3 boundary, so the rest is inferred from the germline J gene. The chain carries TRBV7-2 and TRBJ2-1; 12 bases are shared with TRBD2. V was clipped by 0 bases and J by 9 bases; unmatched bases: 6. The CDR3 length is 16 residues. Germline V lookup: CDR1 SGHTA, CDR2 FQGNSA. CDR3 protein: CASSLALAGGPGEQFF. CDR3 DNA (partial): TGTGCCAGCAGCTTAGCGCTAGCGGGAGGGCCGGGTGAG.

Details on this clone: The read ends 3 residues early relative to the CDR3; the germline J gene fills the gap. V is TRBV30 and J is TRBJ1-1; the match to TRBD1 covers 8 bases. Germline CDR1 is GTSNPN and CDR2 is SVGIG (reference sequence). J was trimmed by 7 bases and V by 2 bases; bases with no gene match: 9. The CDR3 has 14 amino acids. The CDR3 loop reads CAWSPLTGVYEAFF. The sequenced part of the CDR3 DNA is TGTGCCTGGAGTCCCCTGACAGGGGTCTATGAA.

Partial CDR3 DNA: TGTGCCAGCAGTGAATATGCGGGAGGGTTAGAGGGCACAGATACG. This sequence encodes CASSEYAGGLEGTDT. The CDR3, in full, reads CASSEYAGGLEGTDTQYF. The chain carries TRBV2 and TRBJ2-3, with 9 positions matching TRBD2. The read ends 3 residues early relative to the CDR3; the germline J gene fills the gap. Germline V gene sequence: CDR1 SNHLY, CDR2 FYNNEI. With 2 bases clipped from V and 1 base from J, the junction kept 10 bases outside the gene matches. The CDR3 contains 18 residues.

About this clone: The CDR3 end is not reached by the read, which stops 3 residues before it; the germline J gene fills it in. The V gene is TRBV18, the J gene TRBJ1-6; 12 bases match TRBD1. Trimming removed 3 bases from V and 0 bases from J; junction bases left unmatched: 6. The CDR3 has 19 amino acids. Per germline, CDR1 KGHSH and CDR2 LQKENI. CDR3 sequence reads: CASSPRDRGPSSYNSPLHF. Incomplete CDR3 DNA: TGTGCCAGCTCACCGCGGGACAGGGGGCCTAGCTCCTATAATTCACCC.

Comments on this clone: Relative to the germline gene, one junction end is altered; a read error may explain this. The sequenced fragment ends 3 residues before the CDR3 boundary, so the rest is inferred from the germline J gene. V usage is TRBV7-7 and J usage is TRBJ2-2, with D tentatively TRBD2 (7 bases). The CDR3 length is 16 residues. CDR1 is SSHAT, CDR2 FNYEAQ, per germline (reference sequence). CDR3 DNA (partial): TGTGCTAGCAGCTTAGCCCCGGGGGGCCCCACCGGGGAG. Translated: CASSLAPGGPTGE. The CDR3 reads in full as CASSLAPGGPTGELFF.

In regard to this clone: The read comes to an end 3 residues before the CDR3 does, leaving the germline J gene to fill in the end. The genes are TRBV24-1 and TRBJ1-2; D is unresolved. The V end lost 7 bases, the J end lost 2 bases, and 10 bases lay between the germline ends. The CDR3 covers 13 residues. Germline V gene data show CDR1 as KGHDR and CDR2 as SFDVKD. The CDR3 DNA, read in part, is TGTGCCACCAGGGGTCGGGGAAACTATGGC. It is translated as CATRGRGNYG. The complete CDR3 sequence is CATRGRGNYGYTF.

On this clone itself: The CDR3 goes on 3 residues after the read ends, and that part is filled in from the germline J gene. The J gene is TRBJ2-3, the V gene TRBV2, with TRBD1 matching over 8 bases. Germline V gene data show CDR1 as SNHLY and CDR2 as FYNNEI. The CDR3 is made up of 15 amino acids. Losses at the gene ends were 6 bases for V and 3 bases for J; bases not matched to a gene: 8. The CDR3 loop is CASRDRQGFTDTQYF. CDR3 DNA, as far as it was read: TGTGCCAGCAGGGATAGACAGGGGTTTACAGATACG.

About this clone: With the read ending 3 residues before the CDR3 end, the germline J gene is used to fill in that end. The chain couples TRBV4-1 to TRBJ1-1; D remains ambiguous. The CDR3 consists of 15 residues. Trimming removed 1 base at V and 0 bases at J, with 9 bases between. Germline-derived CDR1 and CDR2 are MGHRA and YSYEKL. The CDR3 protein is CASSQGHSLNTEAFF. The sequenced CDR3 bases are TGCGCCAGCAGCCAAGGGCACAGCTTGAACACTGAA.

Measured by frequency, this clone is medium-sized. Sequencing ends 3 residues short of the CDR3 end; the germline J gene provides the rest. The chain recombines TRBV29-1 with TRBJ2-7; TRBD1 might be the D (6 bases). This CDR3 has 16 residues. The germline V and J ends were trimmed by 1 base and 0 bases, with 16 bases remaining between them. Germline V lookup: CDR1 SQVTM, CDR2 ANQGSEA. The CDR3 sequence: CSVEGGQGFDSYEQYF. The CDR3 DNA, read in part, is TGCAGCGTTGAAGGCGGCCAGGGGTTTGACTCCTACGAG.

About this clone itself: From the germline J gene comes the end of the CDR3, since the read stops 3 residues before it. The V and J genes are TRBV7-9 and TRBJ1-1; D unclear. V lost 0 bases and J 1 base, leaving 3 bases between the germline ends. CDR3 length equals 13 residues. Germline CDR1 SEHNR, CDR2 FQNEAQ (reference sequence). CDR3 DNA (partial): TGTGCCAGCAGCTTAGCCGGGAACACTGAA. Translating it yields CASSLAGNTE. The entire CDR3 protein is CASSLAGNTEAFF. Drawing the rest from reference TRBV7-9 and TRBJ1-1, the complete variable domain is DTGVSQNPRHKITKRGQNVTFRCDPISEHNRLYWYRQTLGQGPEFLTYFQNEAQLEKSRLLSDRFSAERPKGSFSTLEIQRTEQGDSAMYLCASSLAGNTEAFFGQGTRLTVV.

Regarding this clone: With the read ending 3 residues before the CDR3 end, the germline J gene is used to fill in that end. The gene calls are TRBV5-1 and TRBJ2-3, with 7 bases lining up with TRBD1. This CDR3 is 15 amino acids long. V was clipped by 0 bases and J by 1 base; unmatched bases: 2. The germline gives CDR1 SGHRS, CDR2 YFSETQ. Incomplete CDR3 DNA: TGCGCCAGCAGCTTGGCTACAGGGGGCACAGATACG. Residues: CASSLATGGTDT. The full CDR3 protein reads CASSLATGGTDTQYF.

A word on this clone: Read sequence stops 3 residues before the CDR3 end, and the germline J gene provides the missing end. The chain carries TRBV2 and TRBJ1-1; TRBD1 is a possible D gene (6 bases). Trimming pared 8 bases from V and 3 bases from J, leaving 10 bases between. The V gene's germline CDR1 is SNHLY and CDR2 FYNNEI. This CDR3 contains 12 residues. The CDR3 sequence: CASQQGDTEAFF. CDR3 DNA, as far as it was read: TGTGCCAGCCAACAGGGTGACACTGAA.

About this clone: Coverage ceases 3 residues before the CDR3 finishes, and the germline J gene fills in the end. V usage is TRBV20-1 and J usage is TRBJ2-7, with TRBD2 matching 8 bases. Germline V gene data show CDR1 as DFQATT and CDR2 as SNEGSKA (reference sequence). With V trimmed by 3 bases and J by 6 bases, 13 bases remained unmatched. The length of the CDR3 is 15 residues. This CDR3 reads CSASPVEAGASEQYF. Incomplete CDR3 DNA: TGCAGTGCTAGCCCCGTTGAAGCGGGAGCCTCCGAG.

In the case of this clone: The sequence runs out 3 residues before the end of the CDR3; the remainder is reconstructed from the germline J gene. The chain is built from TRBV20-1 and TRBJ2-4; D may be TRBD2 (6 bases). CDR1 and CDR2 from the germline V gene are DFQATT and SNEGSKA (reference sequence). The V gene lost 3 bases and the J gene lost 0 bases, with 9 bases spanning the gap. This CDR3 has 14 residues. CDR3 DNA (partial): TGCAGTGCTAGGGGGGGTCTAGCCAAAAACATT. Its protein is CSARGGLAKNI. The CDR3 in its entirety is CSARGGLAKNIQYF.

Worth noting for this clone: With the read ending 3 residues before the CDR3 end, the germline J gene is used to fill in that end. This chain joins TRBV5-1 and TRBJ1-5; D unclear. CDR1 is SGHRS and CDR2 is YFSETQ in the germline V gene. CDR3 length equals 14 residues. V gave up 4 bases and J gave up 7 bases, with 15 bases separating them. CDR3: CASSTGLDGQPQHF. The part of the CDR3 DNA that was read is TGCGCCAGCAGCACCGGACTTGACGGCCAGCCC. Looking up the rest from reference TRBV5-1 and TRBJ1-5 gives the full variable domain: KAGVTQTPRYLIKTRGQQVTLSCSPISGHRSVSWYQQTPGQGLQFLFEYFSETQRNKGNFPGRFSGRQFSNSRSEMNVSTLELGDSALYLCASSTGLDGQPQHFGDGTRLSIL.

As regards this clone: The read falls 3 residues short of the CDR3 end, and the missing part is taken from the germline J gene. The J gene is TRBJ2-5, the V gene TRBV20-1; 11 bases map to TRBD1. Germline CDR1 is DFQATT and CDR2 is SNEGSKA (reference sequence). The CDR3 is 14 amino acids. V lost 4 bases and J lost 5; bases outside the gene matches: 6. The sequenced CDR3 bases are TGCAGTGCTATTGGGACAGGGGGTTGGGAGACC. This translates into CSAIGTGGWET. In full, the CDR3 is CSAIGTGGWETQYF.

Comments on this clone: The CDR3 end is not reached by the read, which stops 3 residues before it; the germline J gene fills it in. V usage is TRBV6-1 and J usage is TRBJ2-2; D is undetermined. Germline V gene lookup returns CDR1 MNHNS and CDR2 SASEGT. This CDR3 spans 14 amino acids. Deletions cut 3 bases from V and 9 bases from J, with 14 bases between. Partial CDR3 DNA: TGTGCCAGCAGTGATAGCTCCAAATATTGGGAG. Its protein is CASSDSSKYWE. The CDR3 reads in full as CASSDSSKYWELFF.

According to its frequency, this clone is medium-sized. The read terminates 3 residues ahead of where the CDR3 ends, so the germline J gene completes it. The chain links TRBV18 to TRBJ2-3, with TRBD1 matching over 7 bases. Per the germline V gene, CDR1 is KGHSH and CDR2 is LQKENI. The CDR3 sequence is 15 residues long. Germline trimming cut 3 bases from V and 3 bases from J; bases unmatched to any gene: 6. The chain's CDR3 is CASSPSTGRTDTQYF. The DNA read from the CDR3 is TGTGCCAGCTCACCTTCGACAGGGCGAACAGATACG.

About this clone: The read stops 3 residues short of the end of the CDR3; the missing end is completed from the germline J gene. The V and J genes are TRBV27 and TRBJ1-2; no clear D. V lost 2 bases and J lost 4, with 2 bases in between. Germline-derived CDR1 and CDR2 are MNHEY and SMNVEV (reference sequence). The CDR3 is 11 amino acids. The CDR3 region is CASSLLYGYTF. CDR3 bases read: TGTGCCAGCAGTTTACTCTATGGC.

The chain's CDR3 is CASSATSFYTGELFF. The covered CDR3 bases are TGTGCCAGCAGCGCTACTAGCTTCTACACCGGGGAG. The rearrangement joins TRBV7-2 to TRBJ2-2; tentative D call: TRBD2 (6 bases). The sequenced fragment ends 3 residues before the CDR3 boundary, so the rest is inferred from the germline J gene. This CDR3 contains 15 residues. Trimming cost V 5 bases and J 3 bases, with 13 bases left between them. Looked up from germline, CDR1 is SGHTA and CDR2 is FQGNSA.

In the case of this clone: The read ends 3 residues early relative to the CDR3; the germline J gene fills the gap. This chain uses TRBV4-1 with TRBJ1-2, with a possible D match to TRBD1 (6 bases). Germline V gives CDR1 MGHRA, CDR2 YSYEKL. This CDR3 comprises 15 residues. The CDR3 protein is CASSRDGSTGYGYTF. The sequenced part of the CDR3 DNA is TGCGCCAGCAGCCGGGACGGAAGTACAGGGTACGGC.

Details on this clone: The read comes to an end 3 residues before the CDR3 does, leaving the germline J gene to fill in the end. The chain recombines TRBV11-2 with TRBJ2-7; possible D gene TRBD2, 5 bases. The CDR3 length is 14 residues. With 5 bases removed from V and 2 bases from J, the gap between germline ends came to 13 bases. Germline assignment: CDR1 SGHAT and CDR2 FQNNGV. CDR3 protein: CASSIRGTAYEQYF. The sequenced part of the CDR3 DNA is TGTGCCAGCAGCATCCGGGGTACTGCCTACGAG.